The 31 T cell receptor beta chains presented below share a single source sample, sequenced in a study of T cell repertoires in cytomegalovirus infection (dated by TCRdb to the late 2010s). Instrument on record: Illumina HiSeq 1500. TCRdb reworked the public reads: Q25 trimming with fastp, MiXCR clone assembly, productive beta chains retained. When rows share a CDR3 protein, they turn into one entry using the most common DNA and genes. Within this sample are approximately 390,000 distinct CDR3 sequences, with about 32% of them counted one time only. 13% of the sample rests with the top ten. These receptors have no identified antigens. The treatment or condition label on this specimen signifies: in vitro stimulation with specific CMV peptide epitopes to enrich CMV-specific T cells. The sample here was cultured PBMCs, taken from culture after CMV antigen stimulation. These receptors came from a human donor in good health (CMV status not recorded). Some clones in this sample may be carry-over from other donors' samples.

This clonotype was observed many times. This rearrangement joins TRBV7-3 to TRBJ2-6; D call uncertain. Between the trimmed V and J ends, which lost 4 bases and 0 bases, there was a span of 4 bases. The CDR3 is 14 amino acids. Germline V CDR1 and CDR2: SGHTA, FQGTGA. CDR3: CASSSHSGANVLTF. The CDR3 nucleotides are TGTGCCAGCAGCTCCCACTCTGGGGCCAACGTCCTGACTTTC.

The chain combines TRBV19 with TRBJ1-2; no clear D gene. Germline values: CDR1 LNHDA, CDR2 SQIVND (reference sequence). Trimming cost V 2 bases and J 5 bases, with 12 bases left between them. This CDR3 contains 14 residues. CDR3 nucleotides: TGTGCCAGTAGTATACGGACCCTGGCATATGGCTACACCTTC. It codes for CASSIRTLAYGYTF. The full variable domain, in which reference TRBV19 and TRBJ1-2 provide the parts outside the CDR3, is DGGITQSPKYLFRKEGQNVTLSCEQNLNHDAMYWYRQDPGQGLRLIYYSQIVNDFQKGDIAEGYSVSREKKESFPLTVTSAQKNPTAFYLCASSIRTLAYGYTFGSGTRLTVV.

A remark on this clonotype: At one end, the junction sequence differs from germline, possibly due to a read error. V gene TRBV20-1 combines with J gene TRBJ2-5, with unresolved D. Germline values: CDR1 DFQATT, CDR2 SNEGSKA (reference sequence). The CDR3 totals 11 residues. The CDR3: CSARAQGTQYF. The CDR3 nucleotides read TGCAGTGCTCGGGCCCAAGGGACCCAGTACTTC.

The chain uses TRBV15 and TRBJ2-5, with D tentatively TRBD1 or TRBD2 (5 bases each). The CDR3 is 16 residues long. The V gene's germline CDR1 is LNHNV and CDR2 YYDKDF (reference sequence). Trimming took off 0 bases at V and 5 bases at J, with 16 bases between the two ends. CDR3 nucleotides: TGTGCCACCAGCAGAGATAACCGGGATCACAGGGAGACCCAGTACTTC. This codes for CATSRDNRDHRETQYF. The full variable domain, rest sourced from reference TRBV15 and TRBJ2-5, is DAMVIQNPRYQVTQFGKPVTLSCSQTLNHNVMYWYQQKSSQAPKLLFHYYDKDFNNEADTPDNFQSRRPNTSFCFLDIRSPGLGDTAMYLCATSRDNRDHRETQYFGPGTRLLVL.

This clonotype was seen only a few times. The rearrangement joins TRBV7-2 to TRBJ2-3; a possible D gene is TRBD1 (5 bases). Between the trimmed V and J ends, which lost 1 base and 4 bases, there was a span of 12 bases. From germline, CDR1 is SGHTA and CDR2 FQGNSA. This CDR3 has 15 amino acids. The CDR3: CASSLVQDPADTQYF. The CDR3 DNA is TGTGCCAGCAGCTTAGTACAGGACCCGGCAGATACGCAGTATTTT.

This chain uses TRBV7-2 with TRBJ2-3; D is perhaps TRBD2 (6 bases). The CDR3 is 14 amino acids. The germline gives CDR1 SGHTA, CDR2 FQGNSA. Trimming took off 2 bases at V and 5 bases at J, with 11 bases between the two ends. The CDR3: CASSLLGREDTQYF. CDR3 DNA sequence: TGTGCCAGCAGCTTATTGGGGCGGGAAGATACGCAGTATTTT.

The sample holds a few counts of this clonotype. The DNA of the CDR3 is TGTGCCAGCAGCTCCAGGCGGGAGGCAGCCTACGAGCAGTACTTC. It is translated as CASSSRREAAYEQYF. The rearrangement joins TRBV6-2 or TRBV6-3 to TRBJ2-7, with 8 bases that match TRBD2. CDR3 size: 15 residues. Germline V gene lookup returns CDR1 MNHEY and CDR2 SVGEGT. With V trimmed by 6 bases and J by 2 bases, 9 bases remained unmatched.

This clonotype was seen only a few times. The CDR3 DNA reads as TGCGCCAGCAGCTTGGTAGAGTTCACAGATACGCAGTATTTT. As protein: CASSLVEFTDTQYF. The chain links TRBV5-1 to TRBJ2-3; D is undetermined. Trimming removed 0 bases at V and 2 bases at J, with 7 bases between. The germline CDR1 and CDR2 sequences are SGHRS and YFSETQ. CDR3 length: 14 amino acids. Variable domain in full (rest from reference TRBV5-1 and TRBJ2-3): KAGVTQTPRYLIKTRGQQVTLSCSPISGHRSVSWYQQTPGQGLQFLFEYFSETQRNKGNFPGRFSGRQFSNSRSEMNVSTLELGDSALYLCASSLVEFTDTQYFGPGTRLTVL.

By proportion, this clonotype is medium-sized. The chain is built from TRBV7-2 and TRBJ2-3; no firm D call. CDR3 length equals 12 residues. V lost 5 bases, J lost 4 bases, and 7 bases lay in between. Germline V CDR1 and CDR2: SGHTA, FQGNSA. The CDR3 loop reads CASSPSPDTQYF. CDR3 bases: TGTGCCAGCAGCCCGTCTCCAGATACGCAGTATTTT.

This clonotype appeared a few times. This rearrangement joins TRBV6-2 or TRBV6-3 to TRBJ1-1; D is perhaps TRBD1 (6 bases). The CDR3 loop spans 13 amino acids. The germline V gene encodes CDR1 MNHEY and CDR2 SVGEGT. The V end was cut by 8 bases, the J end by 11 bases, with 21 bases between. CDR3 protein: CASSMTGARKAFF. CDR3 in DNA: TGTGCCAGCTCTATGACGGGGGCACGAAAGGCTTTCTTT.

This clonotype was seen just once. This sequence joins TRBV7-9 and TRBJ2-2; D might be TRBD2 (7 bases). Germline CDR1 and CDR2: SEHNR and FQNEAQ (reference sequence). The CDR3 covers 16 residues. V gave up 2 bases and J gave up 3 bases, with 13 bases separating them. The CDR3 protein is CASSLQGTIDTGELFF. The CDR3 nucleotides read TGTGCCAGCAGCTTACAGGGGACTATCGACACCGGGGAGCTGTTTTTT.

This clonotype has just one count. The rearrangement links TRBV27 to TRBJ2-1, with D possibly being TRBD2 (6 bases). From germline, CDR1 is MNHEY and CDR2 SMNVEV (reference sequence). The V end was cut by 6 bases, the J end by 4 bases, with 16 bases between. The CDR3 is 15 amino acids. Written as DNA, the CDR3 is TGTGCCAGCAGCCCCCTATTCGGAGGGTACAATGAGCAGTTCTTC. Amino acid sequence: CASSPLFGGYNEQFF.

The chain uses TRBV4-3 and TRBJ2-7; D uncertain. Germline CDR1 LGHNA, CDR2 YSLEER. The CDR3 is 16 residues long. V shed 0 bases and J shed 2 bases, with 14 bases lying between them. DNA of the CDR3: TGCGCCAGCAGCCAAGAGGTATACAGCACCACCTACGAGCAGTACTTC. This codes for CASSQEVYSTTYEQYF.

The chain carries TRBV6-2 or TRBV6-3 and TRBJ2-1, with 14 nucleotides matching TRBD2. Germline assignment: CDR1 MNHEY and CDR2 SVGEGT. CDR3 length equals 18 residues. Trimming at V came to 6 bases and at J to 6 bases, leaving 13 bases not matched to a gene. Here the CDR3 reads CASSEHSPGLAGANEQFF. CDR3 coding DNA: TGTGCCAGCAGCGAACATAGCCCGGGACTAGCGGGAGCCAATGAGCAGTTCTTC.

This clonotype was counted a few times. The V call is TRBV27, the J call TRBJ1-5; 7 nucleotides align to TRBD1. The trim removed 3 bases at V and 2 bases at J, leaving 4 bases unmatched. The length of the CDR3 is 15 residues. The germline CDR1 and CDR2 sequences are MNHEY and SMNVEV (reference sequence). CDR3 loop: CASSFEGTGNQPQHF. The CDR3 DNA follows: TGTGCCAGCAGTTTTGAAGGGACAGGCAATCAGCCCCAGCATTTT.

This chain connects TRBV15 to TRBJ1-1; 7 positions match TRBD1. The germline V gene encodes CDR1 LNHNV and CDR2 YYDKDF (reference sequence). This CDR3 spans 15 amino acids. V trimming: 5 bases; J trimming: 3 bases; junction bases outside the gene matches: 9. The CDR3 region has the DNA TGTGCCACCAGCTCTAGACAGGGACGAGACACTGAAGCTTTCTTT. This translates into CATSSRQGRDTEAFF.

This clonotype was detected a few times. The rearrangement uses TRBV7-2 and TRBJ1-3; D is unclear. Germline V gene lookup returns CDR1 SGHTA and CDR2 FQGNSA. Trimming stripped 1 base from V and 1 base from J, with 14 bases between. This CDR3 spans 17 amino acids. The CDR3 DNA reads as TGTGCCAGCAGCTTAGGGGAGGGAGTAAGGTCTGGAAACACCATATATTTT. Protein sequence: CASSLGEGVRSGNTIYF.

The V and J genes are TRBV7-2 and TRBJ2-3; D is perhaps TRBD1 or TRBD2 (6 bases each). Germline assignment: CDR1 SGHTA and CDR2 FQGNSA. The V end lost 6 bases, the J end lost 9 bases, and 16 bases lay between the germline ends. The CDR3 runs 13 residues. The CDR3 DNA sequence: TGTGCCAGCAGTCTCCCGGGGGCGCGGACGCAGTATTTT. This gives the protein CASSLPGARTQYF.

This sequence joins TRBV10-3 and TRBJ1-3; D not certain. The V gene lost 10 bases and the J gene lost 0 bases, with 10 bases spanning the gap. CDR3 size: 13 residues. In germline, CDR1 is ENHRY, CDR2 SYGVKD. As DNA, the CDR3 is TGTGCCACCAATCCGAGCTCTGGAAACACCATATATTTT. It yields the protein CATNPSSGNTIYF.

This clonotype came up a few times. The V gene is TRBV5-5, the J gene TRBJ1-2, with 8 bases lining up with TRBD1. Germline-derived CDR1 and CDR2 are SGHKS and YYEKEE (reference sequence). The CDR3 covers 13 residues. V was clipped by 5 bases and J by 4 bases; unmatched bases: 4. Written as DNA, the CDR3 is TGTGCCAGCAGTTACGACAGGGGCTATGGCTACACCTTC. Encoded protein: CASSYDRGYGYTF.

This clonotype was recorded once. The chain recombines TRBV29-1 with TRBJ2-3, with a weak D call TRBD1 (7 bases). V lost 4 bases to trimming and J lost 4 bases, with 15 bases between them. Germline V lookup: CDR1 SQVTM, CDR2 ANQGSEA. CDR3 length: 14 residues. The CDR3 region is CSVADRSGADTQYF. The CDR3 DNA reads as TGCAGCGTTGCGGACAGGTCGGGGGCAGATACGCAGTATTTT.

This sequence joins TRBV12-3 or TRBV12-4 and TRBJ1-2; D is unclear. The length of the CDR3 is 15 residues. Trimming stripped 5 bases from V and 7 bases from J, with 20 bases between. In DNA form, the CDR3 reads TGTGCCAGCAGTCAAGCGGGTGACCCCCGAGGTGGCTACACCTTC. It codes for CASSQAGDPRGGYTF.

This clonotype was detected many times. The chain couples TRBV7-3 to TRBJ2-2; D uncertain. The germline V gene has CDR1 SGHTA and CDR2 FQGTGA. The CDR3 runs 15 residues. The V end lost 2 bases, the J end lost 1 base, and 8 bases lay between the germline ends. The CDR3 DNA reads TGTGCCAGCAGCTTATCGGCAGGGAACACCGGGGAGCTGTTTTTT. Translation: CASSLSAGNTGELFF.

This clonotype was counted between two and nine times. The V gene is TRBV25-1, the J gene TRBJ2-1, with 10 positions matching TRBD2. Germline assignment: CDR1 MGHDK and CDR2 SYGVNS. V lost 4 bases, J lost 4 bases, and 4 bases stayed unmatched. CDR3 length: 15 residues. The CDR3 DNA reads TGTGCCAGCAGTGGGAGCGGGGGGGTTTACAATGAGCAGTTCTTC. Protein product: CASSGSGGVYNEQFF.

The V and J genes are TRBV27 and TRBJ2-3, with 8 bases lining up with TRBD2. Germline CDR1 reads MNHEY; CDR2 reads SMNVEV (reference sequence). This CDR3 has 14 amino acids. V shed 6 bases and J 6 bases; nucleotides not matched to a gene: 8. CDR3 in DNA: TGTGCCAGCAGACAAGCGGGAGTCAGTGATACGCAGTATTTT. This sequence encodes CASRQAGVSDTQYF.

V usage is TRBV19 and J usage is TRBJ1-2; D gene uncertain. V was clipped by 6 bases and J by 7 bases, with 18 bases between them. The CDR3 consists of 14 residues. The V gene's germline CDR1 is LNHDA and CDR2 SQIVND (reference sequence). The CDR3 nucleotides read TGTGCCAGTAGCCCGGACGGACCGTCTGCTGGCTACACCTTC. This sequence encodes CASSPDGPSAGYTF.

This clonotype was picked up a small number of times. In DNA form, the CDR3 reads TGTGCCAGCAGCTACCTGCTCCGAAATTACAATGAGCAGTTCTTC. This gives the protein CASSYLLRNYNEQFF. The chain links TRBV11-2 to TRBJ2-1; no firm D call. CDR3 length equals 15 residues. Trimming removed 4 bases at V and 4 bases at J, with 14 bases between. Germline V gene lookup returns CDR1 SGHAT and CDR2 FQNNGV.

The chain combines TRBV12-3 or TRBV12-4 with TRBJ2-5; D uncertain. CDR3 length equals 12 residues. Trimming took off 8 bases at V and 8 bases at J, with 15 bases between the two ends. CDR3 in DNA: TGTGCCAGCGGTACTGAGATAGACACCCAGTACTTC. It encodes CASGTEIDTQYF.

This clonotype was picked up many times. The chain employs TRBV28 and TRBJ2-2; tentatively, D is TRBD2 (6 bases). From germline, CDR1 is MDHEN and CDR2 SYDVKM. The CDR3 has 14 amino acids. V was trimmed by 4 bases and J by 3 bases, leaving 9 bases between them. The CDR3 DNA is TGTGCCAGCAGTTACGGGAGCCACACCGGGGAGCTGTTTTTT. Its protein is CASSYGSHTGELFF.

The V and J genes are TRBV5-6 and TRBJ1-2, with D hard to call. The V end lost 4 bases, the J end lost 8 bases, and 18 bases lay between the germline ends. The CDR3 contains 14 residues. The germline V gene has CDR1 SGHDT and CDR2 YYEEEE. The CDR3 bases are TGTGCCAGCAGCGGAGCCGGGATTTTGAGAGGCTACACCTTC. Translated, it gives CASSGAGILRGYTF.

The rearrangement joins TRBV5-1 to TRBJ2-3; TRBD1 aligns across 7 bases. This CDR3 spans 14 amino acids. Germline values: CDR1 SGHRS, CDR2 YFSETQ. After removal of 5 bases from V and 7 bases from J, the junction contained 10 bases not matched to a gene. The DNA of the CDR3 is TGCGCCAGCAGGCATACTAAGGGACAGAATACGCAGTATTTT. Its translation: CASRHTKGQNTQYF.